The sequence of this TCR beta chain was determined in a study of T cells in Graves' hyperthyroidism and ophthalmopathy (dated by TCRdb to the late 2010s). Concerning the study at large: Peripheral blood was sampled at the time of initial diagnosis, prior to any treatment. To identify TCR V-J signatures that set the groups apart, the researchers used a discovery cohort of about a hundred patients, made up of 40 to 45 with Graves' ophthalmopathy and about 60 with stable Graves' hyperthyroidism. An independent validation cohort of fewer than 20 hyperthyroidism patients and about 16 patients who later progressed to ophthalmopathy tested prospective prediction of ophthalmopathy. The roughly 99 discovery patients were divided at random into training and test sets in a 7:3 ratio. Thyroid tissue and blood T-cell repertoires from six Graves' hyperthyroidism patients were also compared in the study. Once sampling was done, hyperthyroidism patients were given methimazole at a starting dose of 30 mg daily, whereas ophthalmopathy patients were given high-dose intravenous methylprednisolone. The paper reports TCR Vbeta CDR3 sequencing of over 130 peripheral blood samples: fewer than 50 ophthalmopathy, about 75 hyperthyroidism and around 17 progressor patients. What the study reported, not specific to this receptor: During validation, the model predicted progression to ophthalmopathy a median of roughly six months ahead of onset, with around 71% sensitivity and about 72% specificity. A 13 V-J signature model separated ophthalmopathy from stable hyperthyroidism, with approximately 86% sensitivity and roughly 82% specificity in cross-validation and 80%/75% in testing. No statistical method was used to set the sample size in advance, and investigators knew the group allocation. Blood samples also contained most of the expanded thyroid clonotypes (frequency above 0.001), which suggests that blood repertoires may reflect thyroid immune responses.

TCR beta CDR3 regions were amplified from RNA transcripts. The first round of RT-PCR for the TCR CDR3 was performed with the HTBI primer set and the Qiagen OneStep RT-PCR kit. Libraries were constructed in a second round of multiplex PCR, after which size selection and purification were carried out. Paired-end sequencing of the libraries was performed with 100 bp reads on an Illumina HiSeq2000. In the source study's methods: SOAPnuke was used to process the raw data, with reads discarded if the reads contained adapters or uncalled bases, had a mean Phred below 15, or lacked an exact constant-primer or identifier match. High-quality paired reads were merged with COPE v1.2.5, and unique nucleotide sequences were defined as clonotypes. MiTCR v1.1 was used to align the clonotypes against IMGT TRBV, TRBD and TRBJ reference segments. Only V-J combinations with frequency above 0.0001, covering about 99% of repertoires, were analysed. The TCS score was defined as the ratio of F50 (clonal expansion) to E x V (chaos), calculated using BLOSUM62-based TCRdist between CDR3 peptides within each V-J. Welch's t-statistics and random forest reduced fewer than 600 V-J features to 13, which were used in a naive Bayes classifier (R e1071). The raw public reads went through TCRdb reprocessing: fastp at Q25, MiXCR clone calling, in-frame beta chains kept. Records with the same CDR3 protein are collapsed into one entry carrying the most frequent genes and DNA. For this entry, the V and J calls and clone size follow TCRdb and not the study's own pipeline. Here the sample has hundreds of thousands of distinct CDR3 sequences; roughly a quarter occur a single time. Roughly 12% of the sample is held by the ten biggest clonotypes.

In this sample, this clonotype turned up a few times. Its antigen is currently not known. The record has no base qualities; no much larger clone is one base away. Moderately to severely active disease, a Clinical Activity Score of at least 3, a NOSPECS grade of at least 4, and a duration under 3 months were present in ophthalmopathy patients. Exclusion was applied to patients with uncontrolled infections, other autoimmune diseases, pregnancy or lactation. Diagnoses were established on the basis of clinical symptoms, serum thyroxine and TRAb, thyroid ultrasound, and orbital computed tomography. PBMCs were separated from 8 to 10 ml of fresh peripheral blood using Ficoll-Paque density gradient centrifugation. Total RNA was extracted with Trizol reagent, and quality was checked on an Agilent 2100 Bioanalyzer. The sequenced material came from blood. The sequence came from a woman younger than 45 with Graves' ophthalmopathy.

CDR3 protein: CASSLTRDSYLHF. The bases read TGTGCCAGCAGCTTAACGCGGGACTCTTACCTCCACTTT. The chain joins TRBV7-3 to TRBJ1-6; the D segment could be TRBD1, given 5 matching bases. The CDR3 runs 13 amino acids, cysteine and phenylalanine included. The CDR3 DNA has 39 bases and is translated from base 1. The germline V gene gives CDR1 as SGHTA and CDR2 as FQGTGA. V sheds 0 bases and J sheds 15 bases, leaving 12 bases between their ends.